The 30 T cell receptor beta chains in this list originate from one sample, sequenced in a study of molecular identifiers for immune sequencing clone quantification. TCRdb called the PCR reads again in MiXCR, with one record for every CDR3 protein. Counted here are hundreds of thousands of distinct CDR3 sequences, about 25% occurring once; the ten biggest clones make up about 0.73%. The source material was naive CD8+ T cells from blood, with Jurkat cell RNA spiked in. Subset given: FACS-sorted CD8+CD4-CCR7+CD45RA+ naive T cells. The receptors stem from a human donor in good health. Some libraries in this study had Jurkat cell RNA spiked in.

A note on this clonotype: This may stem from a read error, because a much larger clone lies one nucleotide away. This chain uses TRBV5-3 with TRBJ1-4; D not resolved. TRBV5-3 is an ORF; its function is uncertain. The CDR3 is 13 residues long. Trimming removed 9 bases from V and 5 bases from J, with 14 bases in between. As DNA, the CDR3 is TGTGCCACCGGGGATCTACCCAATGAAAAACTGTTTTTT. Protein: CATGDLPNEKLFF.

This clonotype was counted many times. The V gene is TRBV12-3 or TRBV12-4, the J gene TRBJ2-1; 11 bases are shared with TRBD1. V trimming: 3 bases; J trimming: 7 bases; junction bases outside the gene matches: 8. CDR3 length: 16 residues. The CDR3, as DNA: TGTGCCAGCAGTTTCGGACAGGGGGCAGGGTGGAATGAGCAGTTCTTC. It translates to CASSFGQGAGWNEQFF.

The J gene is TRBJ2-1, the V gene TRBV5-4; D is perhaps TRBD1 or TRBD2 (5 bases each). This CDR3 contains 16 residues. Germline assignment: CDR1 SGHNT and CDR2 YYREEE (reference sequence). V was cut by 0 bases and J by 5 bases, with 15 bases left in between. The CDR3 reads CASSLVPGTRNNEQFF. The CDR3 DNA reads as TGTGCCAGCAGCTTGGTCCCCGGGACGAGGAACAATGAGCAGTTCTTC.

This clonotype was seen many times. This chain links TRBV29-1 with TRBJ1-3, with unresolved D. CDR1 and CDR2 (germline): SQVTM, ANQGSEA. V shed 6 bases and J shed 0 bases, with 15 bases lying between them. This CDR3 spans 15 amino acids. CDR3 residues: CSVPPRRYSGNTIYF. The CDR3 DNA is TGCAGCGTCCCCCCCCGACGATACTCTGGAAACACCATATATTTT.

The sample holds a few counts of this clonotype. This rearrangement joins TRBV11-3 to TRBJ2-1; D may be TRBD1 (6 bases). Trimming cost V 4 bases and J 2 bases, with 12 bases left between them. The CDR3 covers 15 residues. Germline CDR1 and CDR2: SGHNT and YENEEA. As DNA, the CDR3 is TGTGCCAGCAGCTCATACCGGGACACCTACAATGAGCAGTTCTTC. Translating it yields CASSSYRDTYNEQFF.

This clonotype was found many times. This chain connects TRBV20-1 to TRBJ2-4, with no clear D. Germline loops: CDR1 DFQATT, CDR2 SNEGSKA (reference sequence). This CDR3 contains 13 residues. The V and J ends lost 1 base and 4 bases respectively, with 8 bases between them. CDR3 coding DNA: TGCAGTGCTAGAGTCCCCTCTAAAAACATTCAGTACTTC. This gives the protein CSARVPSKNIQYF.

The genes are TRBV24-1 and TRBJ1-2; 8 nucleotides align to TRBD1. CDR1 is KGHDR, CDR2 SFDVKD, per germline. The trim removed 8 bases at V and 7 bases at J, leaving 8 bases unmatched. There are 13 residues in the CDR3. The CDR3 is CATTAGGGTGYTF. Written as DNA, the CDR3 is TGTGCCACCACCGCAGGGGGCGGAACTGGCTACACCTTC.

This clonotype was counted at least ten times. The chain uses TRBV13 and TRBJ2-5; TRBD1 matches at 8 bases. V trimming: 4 bases; J trimming: 2 bases; junction bases outside the gene matches: 6. The CDR3 runs to 15 residues. Germline V CDR1 and CDR2: PRHDT, FYEKMQ (reference sequence). CDR3 region: CASSSLQGGQETQYF. Here the CDR3 DNA reads TGTGCCAGCAGCTCTTTACAGGGGGGTCAAGAGACCCAGTACTTC.

Notes on this clonotype: The junction departs from germline at one end; a sequencing error may be responsible. This sequence joins TRBV19 and TRBJ2-3; D may match TRBD1 or TRBD2 (5 bases each). The CDR3 totals 17 residues. Looked up from germline, CDR1 is LNHDA and CDR2 is SQIVND (reference sequence). The CDR3 DNA sequence: TGTGCCAGTAGTCGGAGTGGTGAGGGGTCGGGCACAGGTACGCAGTATTTT. This encodes CASSRSGEGSGTGTQYF. The whole variable domain, remainder taken from reference TRBV19 and TRBJ2-3, is DGGITQSPKYLFRKEGQNVTLSCEQNLNHDAMYWYRQDPGQGLRLIYYSQIVNDFQKGDIAEGYSVSREKKESFPLTVTSAQKNPTAFYLCASSRSGEGSGTGTQYFGPGTRLTVL.

This clonotype has at least ten counts. V and J are TRBV29-1 and TRBJ2-7; 9 nucleotides match TRBD1. There are 15 residues in the CDR3. J was trimmed by 1 base and V by 3 bases; bases with no gene match: 7. Germline assignment: CDR1 SQVTM and CDR2 ANQGSEA. The CDR3 DNA follows: TGCAGCGTTGACCCTTCCGGGACAGGGTCCTACGAGCAGTACTTC. Translating gives CSVDPSGTGSYEQYF.

This clonotype has a count of ten or more. J is TRBJ2-5 and V is TRBV7-9; 13 bases are a match to TRBD2. Germline V gene data show CDR1 as SEHNR and CDR2 as FQNEAQ (reference sequence). There are 15 residues in the CDR3. V shed 5 bases, J shed 5 bases, and the junction held 5 bases outside the gene matches. CDR3 nucleotides: TGTGCCAGCAGCGCAGGGACTAGCGGGGAGGAGACCCAGTACTTC. This gives the protein CASSAGTSGEETQYF.

The chain uses TRBV19 and TRBJ1-5; D is unresolved. The CDR3 totals 14 residues. Germline V gives CDR1 LNHDA, CDR2 SQIVND (reference sequence). The germline V and J ends were trimmed by 5 bases and 4 bases, with 12 bases remaining between them. The CDR3 region is CASSYYGRNQPQHF. CDR3 coding DNA: TGTGCCAGTAGTTATTACGGTAGAAATCAGCCCCAGCATTTT.

J is TRBJ2-3 and V is TRBV9; D is possibly TRBD2 (5 bases). The CDR3 sequence is 16 residues long. CDR1 and CDR2 (germline): SGDLS, YYNGEE. V dropped 4 bases and J dropped 1 base, with 16 bases sitting between them. The CDR3 sequence is CASSKRREWGTDTQYF. The CDR3 coding sequence is TGTGCCAGCAGCAAGAGAAGGGAGTGGGGCACAGATACGCAGTATTTT.

This clonotype has only a few counts. CDR3 loop: CASSHVRGSEQFF. In DNA, the CDR3 is TGTGCCAGCAGCCACGTTAGGGGTTCTGAGCAGTTCTTC. V and J are TRBV14 and TRBJ2-1; maybe TRBD1 (5 bases). CDR3 length: 13 amino acids. Germline CDR1 reads SGHDN; CDR2 reads FVKESK. V lost 3 bases, J lost 9 bases, and 12 bases lay in between.

This clonotype was seen many times. The genes are TRBV19 and TRBJ1-2, with D uncertain. V was clipped by 2 bases and J by 2 bases, with 6 bases between them. Germline V lookup: CDR1 LNHDA, CDR2 SQIVND (reference sequence). This CDR3 is 13 amino acids long. CDR3: CASSIMTNYGYTF. DNA of the CDR3: TGTGCCAGTAGTATAATGACGAACTATGGCTACACCTTC.

This clonotype was found once. This may be a read error, as it is one base from a much larger clone. V usage is TRBV9 and J usage is TRBJ2-3; D is undetermined. CDR1 and CDR2 (germline): SGDLS, YYNGEE. The CDR3 covers 15 residues. The V gene lost 3 bases and the J gene lost 0 bases, with 11 bases spanning the gap. This CDR3 is CASSGTNGSTDTQYF. CDR3 in DNA: TGTGCCAGCAGCGGAACTAACGGGAGCACAGATACGCAGTATTTT.

This chain connects TRBV6-2 or TRBV6-3 to TRBJ2-3, with 12 nucleotides matching TRBD2. The CDR3 covers 15 residues. V gave up 8 bases and J gave up 4 bases; unmatched junction bases: 7. Germline V CDR1 and CDR2: MNHEY, SVGEGT. The CDR3 nucleotides are TGTGCCAGCCTAGCGGGGGGGCCATGGCCAGATACGCAGTATTTT. This translates into CASLAGGPWPDTQYF.

A note on this clonotype: A read error is possible here, since a much larger clone lies one base away. This chain links TRBV27 with TRBJ2-7; weak D call: TRBD2 (6 bases). The CDR3 spans 13 residues. From germline, CDR1 is MNHEY and CDR2 SMNVEV (reference sequence). The chain's CDR3 is CASSQTGVSEPYF. Here the CDR3 DNA reads TGTGCCAGCAGTCAAACGGGGGTAAGCGAGCCGTACTTC.

There are a few counts of this clonotype. The V gene is TRBV27, the J gene TRBJ2-1; 8 bases are shared with TRBD2. The V gene's germline CDR1 is MNHEY and CDR2 SMNVEV (reference sequence). This CDR3 has 17 amino acids. Trimming removed 2 bases from V and 7 bases from J; junction bases left unmatched: 13. The CDR3 nucleotides are TGTGCCAGCAGTTTAATCGGGGGGGGCATACGGGGGAATGAGCAGTTCTTC. This translates into CASSLIGGGIRGNEQFF.

The genes are TRBV6-1 and TRBJ2-3; TRBD1 might be the D (5 bases). In germline, CDR1 is MNHNS, CDR2 SASEGT. V lost 3 bases and J 0 bases, leaving 13 bases between the germline ends. The CDR3 is 16 amino acids. CDR3 sequence: CASSELVQGSTDTQYF. The CDR3 coding sequence is TGTGCCAGCAGTGAGCTCGTGCAGGGCAGCACAGATACGCAGTATTTT.

In regard to this clonotype: A read error may explain this, as a much larger clone is one base away. V gene TRBV5-1 combines with J gene TRBJ1-1, with a possible D match to TRBD1 (6 bases). The V gene lost 4 bases and the J gene lost 4 bases, with 11 bases spanning the gap. Germline V gene lookup returns CDR1 SGHRS and CDR2 YFSETQ. CDR3 length: 13 amino acids. The CDR3 sequence: CASSLDRPTEAFF. CDR3 nucleotide sequence: TGCGCCAGCAGCCTCGACAGGCCCACTGAAGCTTTCTTT.

In regard to this clonotype: A much larger clone differs from this one at a single base, so this may be a read error. This CDR3 fails to terminate in the conserved phenylalanine or tryptophan, so it likely reflects a read error. The chain carries TRBV20-1 and TRBJ2-3; 8 bases agree with TRBD2. Germline V lookup: CDR1 DFQATT, CDR2 SNEGSKA (reference sequence). V gave up 1 base and J gave up 0 bases; unmatched junction bases: 12. The CDR3 sequence is 18 residues long. This CDR3 is CSARVGAGGATSTDTQYL. CDR3 coding DNA: TGCAGTGCTAGAGTAGGGGCGGGAGGCGCAACTAGCACAGATACGCAGTATCTT.

This clonotype was recorded many times. The V and J genes are TRBV2 and TRBJ1-1; D is ambiguous. CDR3 size: 11 residues. Germline V gives CDR1 SNHLY, CDR2 FYNNEI. With 3 bases removed from V and 6 bases from J, the gap between germline ends came to 5 bases. The CDR3 sequence: CASSEFPEAFF. Here the CDR3 DNA reads TGTGCCAGCAGTGAGTTCCCTGAAGCTTTCTTT.

V and J are TRBV15 and TRBJ2-1, with D perhaps TRBD1 or TRBD2 (6 bases each). The CDR3 is made up of 15 amino acids. Deletions cut 1 base from V and 9 bases from J, with 16 bases between. Germline V CDR1 and CDR2: LNHNV, YYDKDF (reference sequence). DNA for the CDR3: TGTGCCACCAGCAGAGGATTGGGTTGGGGGGCTGAGCAGTTCTTC. Residues: CATSRGLGWGAEQFF.

J is TRBJ2-1 and V is TRBV15; D perhaps matches TRBD2 (5 bases). CDR1 and CDR2 (germline): LNHNV, YYDKDF (reference sequence). The V and J ends lost 2 bases and 3 bases respectively, with 8 bases between them. The CDR3 runs 14 residues. CDR3 region: CATSRTGLYNEQFF. CDR3 DNA: TGTGCCACCAGCAGAACCGGACTCTACAATGAGCAGTTCTTC.

The rearrangement uses TRBV4-3 and TRBJ1-6; D perhaps matches TRBD1 (6 bases). Germline-derived CDR1 and CDR2 are LGHNA and YSLEER. The CDR3 loop spans 13 amino acids. The V gene lost 3 bases and the J gene lost 7 bases, with 7 bases spanning the gap. Here the CDR3 reads CASSHTGNSPLHF. The CDR3 DNA reads as TGCGCCAGCAGCCATACAGGGAATTCACCCCTCCACTTT.

J is TRBJ2-3 and V is TRBV28, with 8 positions matching TRBD1. This CDR3 has 19 residues. Germline lookup yields CDR1 MDHEN and CDR2 SYDVKM. The trim removed 5 bases at V and 7 bases at J, leaving 23 bases unmatched. In DNA form, the CDR3 reads TGTGCCAGCAGTACAGGGGGTATTGGTCCCGAGTCGTTAATATATACGCAGTATTTT. This sequence encodes CASSTGGIGPESLIYTQYF.

The CDR3 sequence: CATSNQGGNAEAFF. CDR3 DNA sequence: TGTGCCACCTCCAACCAGGGGGGAAACGCTGAAGCTTTCTTT. The chain has TRBV27 and TRBJ1-1; TRBD1 agrees at 7 bases. The CDR3 runs to 14 residues. J was trimmed by 6 bases and V by 10 bases; bases with no gene match: 14. CDR1 and CDR2 (germline): MNHEY, SMNVEV (reference sequence).

This clonotype was seen ten or more times. The chain joins TRBV7-2 to TRBJ2-1; 9 nucleotides align to TRBD2. The CDR3 has 16 residues. Trimming at V came to 6 bases and at J to 2 bases, leaving 8 bases not matched to a gene. Per the germline V gene, CDR1 is SGHTA and CDR2 is FQGNSA. As DNA, the CDR3 is TGTGCCAGCAGACCTTTAGCGGGGGCAACCTACAATGAGCAGTTCTTC. It encodes CASRPLAGATYNEQFF.

The rearrangement links TRBV6-2 or TRBV6-3 to TRBJ2-3; 7 positions match TRBD2. V was pared by 7 bases and J by 5 bases, with 12 bases of the junction left unmatched. Germline V gene data show CDR1 as MNHEY and CDR2 as SVGEGT. CDR3 length equals 15 residues. CDR3 coding DNA: TGTGCCAGCACCCGCCCGGTCGGGGAGGGAGATACGCAGTATTTT. Translating gives CASTRPVGEGDTQYF.